The 2 T cell receptor beta chains in this list originate from one sample, sequenced in a study of blood T cell repertoires in COVID-19. Data came from immunoSEQ multiplex PCR; TCRdb stores just in-frame clones and leaves some out. Of almost 300,000 clones in the sample, roughly 89% were seen once. The sample consisted of peripheral blood. The receptors stem from a woman in her 30s with COVID-19, enrolled during active disease.

The chain couples TRBV19 to TRBJ1-2, with unresolved D. Germline assignment: CDR1 LNHDA and CDR2 SQIVND (reference sequence). Trimming left V 6 bases short and J 5 bases short, with 13 bases between. CDR3 length: 13 amino acids. The CDR3 sequence is CASSPGLEYGYTF. For the CDR3, the DNA is TGTGCCAGTAGCCCGGGTCTTGAATATGGCTACACCTTC. The full variable domain, its missing parts supplied by reference TRBV19 and TRBJ1-2, is DGGITQSPKYLFRKEGQNVTLSCEQNLNHDAMYWYRQDPGQGLRLIYYSQIVNDFQKGDIAEGYSVSREKKESFPLTVTSAQKNPTAFYLCASSPGLEYGYTFGSGTRLTVV.

V is TRBV6-5 and J is TRBJ1-2; no firm D call. The CDR3 is 14 residues long. Trimming pared 4 bases from V and 6 bases from J, leaving 15 bases between. CDR1 MNHEY and CDR2 SVGAGI come from the germline V gene. As DNA, the CDR3 is TGTGCCAGCAGTTTAAGAGGGTCGGGAAATGGCTACACCTTC. Protein sequence: CASSLRGSGNGYTF.